The rows below give T cell receptor beta chains drawn from one sample of a study of blood T cells in healthy people across ages. Via MiXCR, TCRdb re-called the 5' RACE reads, giving one row per CDR3 protein. The top ten hold about 3.6% of the sample, which has over 600,000 distinct CDR3 sequences, more than 20% seen once. Sequenced sample: blood. The receptor source for this set is a man aged 65-85 years in good health. Both conserved end residues are part of each CDR3. D genes are given only for firm matches. A clone size is listed for some rows: how often the clone was seen (once, few, many), or a class if it is expanded.

TRBJ2-5 TRBD2 . TRBV5-1 TGCGCCAGCAGCTTGAGTAGCGGGGCCCAAGAGACCCAGTACTTC CASSLSSGAQETQYF
TRBJ1-5 . . TRBV11-2 TGTGCCAGCAGCATAGACGGACTCAATCAGCCCCAGCATTTT CASSIDGLNQPQHF
TRBJ2-3 . . TRBV6-5 TGTGCCAGCAGACAAAACTCCGACTGGCGCACAGATACGCAGTATTTT CASRQNSDWRTDTQYF
TRBJ2-4 TRBD2 few TRBV18 TGTGCCAGCTCAGAGAAGCGGGACGTGAACATTCAGTACTTC CASSEKRDVNIQYF
TRBJ2-1 . few TRBV6-1 TGTGCCAGCAGGGAGAAGGGGGATGAGCAGTTCTTC CASREKGDEQFF
TRBJ2-5 TRBD2 few TRBV5-1 TGCGCCAGCAGCTTGGGACTAGCGGGAGTAAATAAAGAGACCCAGTACTTC CASSLGLAGVNKETQYF
TRBJ2-2 . few TRBV4-1 TGCGCCAGCAGCCAAGGCGTCCGGGGGACCGGGGAGCTGTTTTTT CASSQGVRGTGELFF
TRBJ2-1 TRBD1 . TRBV7-2 TGTGCCAGCAGCTTAGATCGGACAGGGGGCTTCAATGAGCAGTTCTTC CASSLDRTGGFNEQFF
TRBJ1-5 . . TRBV3-1 TGTGCCAGCAGCCAAGAGTATTCCGGGACTCGTAATCAGCCCCAGCATTTT CASSQEYSGTRNQPQHF
TRBJ2-1 . many TRBV29-1 TGCAGCGTTGAAGCCCAGGGACGGCCCAATGAGCAGTTCTTC CSVEAQGRPNEQFF
TRBJ2-5 . . TRBV14 TGTGCCAGCAGTCCAAGCAGGGCCGAGACCCAGTACTTC CASSPSRAETQYF
TRBJ2-7 TRBD2 few TRBV5-1 TGCGCCAGCAGCGGAACTAGCGGGGATTCCTACGAGCAGTACTTC CASSGTSGDSYEQYF
TRBJ2-5 . many TRBV18 TGTGCCAGCTCACCGAGACACCAAGAGACCCAGTACTTC CASSPRHQETQYF
TRBJ2-2 . . TRBV12-3/TRBV12-4 TGTGCCAGCAGTTCAGGCGCGGAGAACACCGGGGAGCTGTTTTTT CASSSGAENTGELFF
TRBJ2-7 TRBD2 few TRBV7-8 TGTGCCAGCAGCAAAATGACTAGCGGGGCCTACGAGCAGTACTTC CASSKMTSGAYEQYF
TRBJ1-1 . . TRBV3-1 TGTGCCAGCAGCCAGGGGTCCTTGAACACTGAAGCTTTCTTT CASSQGSLNTEAFF
TRBJ2-3 . . TRBV4-3 TGCGCCAGCAGCCAAGATATCCCTGACGGGGTCCGCACAGATACGCAGTATTTT CASSQDIPDGVRTDTQYF
TRBJ2-7 . . TRBV20-1 TGCAGTGCGACGGGCTACTCCTACGAGCAGTACTTC CSATGYSYEQYF
TRBJ1-3 . . TRBV27 TGTGCCAGCAGTTCCCCATTGTCTGGAAACACCATATATTTT CASSSPLSGNTIYF
TRBJ2-7 TRBD2 . TRBV28 TGTGCCAGCAGTCACGGGCTAGCGGGAACCTACGAGCAGTACTTC CASSHGLAGTYEQYF